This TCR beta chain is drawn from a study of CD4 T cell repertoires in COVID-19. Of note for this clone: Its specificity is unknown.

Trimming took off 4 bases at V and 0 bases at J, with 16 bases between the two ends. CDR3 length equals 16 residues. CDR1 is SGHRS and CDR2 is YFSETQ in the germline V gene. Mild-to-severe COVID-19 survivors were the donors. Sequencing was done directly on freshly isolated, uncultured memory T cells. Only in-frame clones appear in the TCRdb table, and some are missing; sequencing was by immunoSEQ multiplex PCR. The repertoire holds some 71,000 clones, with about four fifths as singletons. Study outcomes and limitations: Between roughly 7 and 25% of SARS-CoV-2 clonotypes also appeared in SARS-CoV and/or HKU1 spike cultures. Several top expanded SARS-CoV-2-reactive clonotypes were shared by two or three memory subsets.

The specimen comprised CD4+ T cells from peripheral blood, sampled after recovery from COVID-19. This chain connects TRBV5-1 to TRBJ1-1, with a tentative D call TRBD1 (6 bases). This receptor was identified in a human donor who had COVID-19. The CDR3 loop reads CASSPTEGGMNTEAFF. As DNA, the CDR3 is TGCGCCAGCAGCCCGACCGAGGGGGGAATGAACACTGAAGCTTTCTTT.